These 24 T cell receptor beta chains share one sample of origin, sequenced in a study of vaccination and CD4 T cells after COVID-19. Cultured CD4+ T cells had their DNA profiled by the Oncomine TCR Beta short-read assay. TCRdb analysed the PCR reads with MiXCR anew, one entry per CDR3 protein. The sample has more than 15,000 distinct CDR3 sequences; 20% to 25% are singletons. Which antigens these TCRs recognize remains unknown. Treatment indicated: roughly 10-day PBMC culture with coronavirus spike peptide pools or control peptides (ViraFEST assay). Sequences were obtained from cultured CD4+ T cells from blood. The source is a human donor with COVID-19.

This clonotype was detected a few times. The rearrangement uses TRBV5-1 and TRBJ1-1; D not certain. The CDR3 spans 14 residues. Looked up from germline, CDR1 is SGHRS and CDR2 is YFSETQ. Trimming took 0 bases from V and 1 from J, leaving 7 bases between them. CDR3 sequence: CASSLAGSNTEAFF. Here the CDR3 DNA reads TGCGCCAGCAGCTTGGCCGGGTCGAACACTGAAGCTTTCTTT.

This clonotype was seen only a few times. The rearrangement uses TRBV5-4 and TRBJ2-7; TRBD1 agrees at 7 bases. After removal of 0 bases from V and 2 bases from J, the junction contained 8 bases not matched to a gene. Germline CDR1 SGHNT, CDR2 YYREEE (reference sequence). The CDR3 loop spans 16 amino acids. CDR3 coding DNA: TGTGCCAGCAGCTTGGAGGGCAGGGGGTTCGCCTACGAGCAGTACTTC. This codes for CASSLEGRGFAYEQYF.

This clonotype was detected only a few times. This sequence joins TRBV20-1 and TRBJ2-5; D is possibly TRBD2 (6 bases). The germline V gene encodes CDR1 DFQATT and CDR2 SNEGSKA (reference sequence). V lost 6 bases and J lost 3, with 11 bases in between. The CDR3 is made up of 12 amino acids. CDR3 in DNA: TGCAGTGCCGCGGGGCAGAAAGAGACCCAGTACTTC. Protein sequence: CSAAGQKETQYF.

V gene TRBV19 combines with J gene TRBJ1-1; perhaps TRBD1 as D (5 bases). Germline V CDR1 and CDR2: LNHDA, SQIVND (reference sequence). V lost 3 bases and J 1 base, leaving 6 bases between the germline ends. The CDR3 has 13 amino acids. CDR3 nucleotides: TGTGCCAGTAGTATTGGACAGAACACTGAAGCTTTCTTT. Encoded protein: CASSIGQNTEAFF. The whole variable domain, filled in from reference TRBV19 and TRBJ1-1, reads DGGITQSPKYLFRKEGQNVTLSCEQNLNHDAMYWYRQDPGQGLRLIYYSQIVNDFQKGDIAEGYSVSREKKESFPLTVTSAQKNPTAFYLCASSIGQNTEAFFGQGTRLTVV.

This clonotype was picked up a small number of times. CDR3 DNA sequence: TGTGCCAGCAGCTTAGCCCCGGGACAGAACATTCAGTACTTC. Encoded protein: CASSLAPGQNIQYF. This chain links TRBV7-2 with TRBJ2-4; TRBD1 aligns across 7 bases. J gave up 7 bases and V 0 bases, and 3 bases lay outside the gene matches. Looked up from germline, CDR1 is SGHTA and CDR2 is FQGNSA. The CDR3 has 14 amino acids.

This clonotype was counted a few times. The gene calls are TRBV20-1 and TRBJ2-1; 8 bases are a match to TRBD2. Germline V gives CDR1 DFQATT, CDR2 SNEGSKA (reference sequence). The CDR3 spans 16 residues. Losses at the gene ends were 1 base for V and 3 bases for J; bases not matched to a gene: 8. CDR3 protein: CSARGGSGGVYNEQFF. CDR3 bases: TGCAGTGCTAGAGGGGGCAGCGGGGGTGTCTACAATGAGCAGTTCTTC.

In this sample, this clonotype is medium-sized. The genes are TRBV6-5 and TRBJ1-1; maybe TRBD1 (5 bases). V dropped 2 bases and J dropped 1 base, with 11 bases sitting between them. Germline V gene data show CDR1 as MNHEY and CDR2 as SVGAGI. CDR3 size: 15 residues. CDR3 amino acids: CASSYIGDPNTEAFF. In DNA form, the CDR3 reads TGTGCCAGCAGTTACATAGGGGACCCGAACACTGAAGCTTTCTTT.

J is TRBJ2-5 and V is TRBV28; 7 bases fit TRBD1. Unmatched junction bases numbered 9, after V lost 5 bases and J lost 6 bases. CDR1 and CDR2 from the germline V gene are MDHEN and SYDVKM. The CDR3 covers 14 residues. The CDR3: CASSPPGQTKTQYF. CDR3 bases: TGTGCCAGCAGTCCCCCGGGACAGACGAAGACCCAGTACTTC.

The V call is TRBV7-2, the J call TRBJ2-7; the D call may be TRBD1 or TRBD2 (5 bases each). Germline V CDR1 and CDR2: SGHTA, FQGNSA. This CDR3 has 16 residues. V shed 4 bases and J shed 1 base, with 17 bases lying between them. The CDR3 protein is CASSYSAGTGSYEQYF. The CDR3 region has the DNA TGTGCCAGCAGCTATTCCGCTGGGACCGGGTCCTACGAGCAGTACTTC.

V is TRBV20-1 and J is TRBJ1-3; D not resolved. Germline-derived CDR1 and CDR2 are DFQATT and SNEGSKA (reference sequence). Trimming shortened V by 6 bases and J by 0 bases, and 18 bases separated the two germline ends. This CDR3 is built from 16 residues. DNA of the CDR3: TGCAGTGCCCTGCCTTCCCAACGGGTCTCTGGAAACACCATATATTTT. It codes for CSALPSQRVSGNTIYF.

The J gene is TRBJ2-7, the V gene TRBV20-1, with unresolved D. The CDR3 extends over 14 amino acids. Germline CDR1 DFQATT, CDR2 SNEGSKA (reference sequence). The ends were cut back, 6 bases at V and 2 bases at J, with 17 bases in the middle. In nucleotides, the CDR3 is TGCAGTGCCACCCACGATGATTTCCCCTACGAGCAGTACTTC. It specifies CSATHDDFPYEQYF.

V is TRBV5-4 and J is TRBJ1-1, with TRBD1 as a possible D gene (6 bases). This CDR3 spans 15 amino acids. Germline values: CDR1 SGHNT, CDR2 YYREEE (reference sequence). V lost 4 bases and J 2 bases, leaving 15 bases between the germline ends. The CDR3 sequence: CASSPRGTPNTEAFF. The CDR3 DNA reads as TGTGCCAGCAGCCCTCGCGGGACACCTAACACTGAAGCTTTCTTT.

This clonotype is labeled medium-sized. This rearrangement joins TRBV6-1 to TRBJ1-5, with a tentative D call TRBD1 (6 bases). In germline, CDR1 is MNHNS, CDR2 SASEGT. The V and J ends lost 6 bases and 0 bases respectively, with 9 bases between them. This CDR3 is 14 amino acids long. CDR3 loop: CASRGGNSNQPQHF. CDR3 in DNA: TGTGCCAGCAGAGGGGGGAATAGCAATCAGCCCCAGCATTTT.

V usage is TRBV5-4 and J usage is TRBJ2-7; D might be TRBD2 (6 bases). Trimming stripped 0 bases from V and 3 bases from J, with 13 bases between. Germline lookup yields CDR1 SGHNT and CDR2 YYREEE (reference sequence). The CDR3 length is 15 residues. DNA of the CDR3: TGTGCCAGCAGCTTGGGTGGAGGGTTTAGCTACGAGCAGTACTTC. The encoded protein is CASSLGGGFSYEQYF.

The chain employs TRBV19 and TRBJ2-1; 9 bases map to TRBD2. This CDR3 is built from 15 residues. The J segment lost 5 bases and the V segment lost 6 bases, leaving 8 bases of the junction unmatched. Looked up from germline, CDR1 is LNHDA and CDR2 is SQIVND (reference sequence). The CDR3 loop reads CASSSPERGDNEQFF. In DNA form, the CDR3 reads TGTGCCAGTAGCTCTCCAGAGCGGGGGGACAATGAGCAGTTCTTC.

J is TRBJ1-1 and V is TRBV11-3; D gene unclear. CDR3 size: 13 residues. The germline V and J ends were trimmed by 3 bases and 0 bases, with 5 bases remaining between them. Germline V gives CDR1 SGHNT, CDR2 YENEEA. The CDR3 DNA reads TGTGCCAGCAGCTTTTTATTGAACACTGAAGCTTTCTTT. It yields the protein CASSFLLNTEAFF.

The table lists this clonotype with a few counts. The V and J genes are TRBV5-1 and TRBJ2-1; 8 bases are shared with TRBD2. The V and J ends lost 4 bases and 3 bases, in that order; junction bases with no gene match: 9. CDR3 length: 16 amino acids. Germline CDR1 SGHRS, CDR2 YFSETQ. The CDR3 spells CASSTNSGGHYNEQFF. CDR3 in DNA: TGCGCCAGCAGCACAAACAGCGGGGGACACTACAATGAGCAGTTCTTC.

The chain carries TRBV14 and TRBJ1-2; D uncertain. The germline gives CDR1 SGHDN, CDR2 FVKESK. Trimming removed 2 bases from V and 2 bases from J, with 6 bases in between. The CDR3 spans 13 residues. The CDR3 bases are TGTGCCAGCAGCCAAACTGGGAACTATGGCTACACCTTC. Its protein is CASSQTGNYGYTF.

This clonotype was detected only a few times. The chain carries TRBV12-3 or TRBV12-4 and TRBJ1-2, with D tentatively TRBD1 (5 bases). The CDR3 is made up of 12 amino acids. Trimming cost V 7 bases and J 4 bases, with 10 bases left between them. CDR3 sequence (DNA): TGTGCCAGCATGGCAGGGATCTATGGCTACACCTTC. Its translation is CASMAGIYGYTF.

On this clonotype: A read error may account for a junction end that differs from germline. This chain uses TRBV3-1 with TRBJ1-1; D might be TRBD1 (5 bases). The CDR3 totals 15 residues. CDR1 is LGHDT and CDR2 is YNNKEL in the germline V gene (reference sequence). The CDR3 sequence: CASRQGAGRETEAFF. The DNA for the CDR3 is TGTGCCAGCAGACAAGGTGCAGGGAGGGAAACAGAAGCTTTCTTT.

This clonotype was recorded a few times. The V and J genes are TRBV10-3 and TRBJ1-1, with a tentative D call TRBD1 (5 bases). CDR1 ENHRY and CDR2 SYGVKD come from the germline V gene. Trimming removed 7 bases at V and 2 bases at J, with 11 bases between. The CDR3 runs 13 residues. The CDR3 is CAITPTGNTEAFF. The CDR3 DNA sequence: TGTGCCATCACCCCAACAGGTAACACTGAAGCTTTCTTT.

The CDR3 region is CASSEPGTGTERKQYF. Here the CDR3 DNA reads TGCGCCAGCAGTGAACCGGGGACAGGGACAGAGAGGAAGCAGTACTTC. The J gene is TRBJ2-7, the V gene TRBV10-2; 9 bases fit TRBD1. There are 16 residues in the CDR3. J lost 8 bases, V lost 3 bases, and 14 bases had no gene match. Germline CDR1 WSHSY, CDR2 SAAADI.

The genes are TRBV14 and TRBJ2-1; TRBD2 agrees at 12 bases. Germline trimming cut 4 bases from V and 0 bases from J; bases unmatched to any gene: 10. The CDR3 length is 19 residues. In germline, CDR1 is SGHDN, CDR2 FVKESK. The CDR3 is CASSRRLAGASSSYNEQFF. For the CDR3, the DNA is TGTGCCAGCAGCCGTAGACTAGCGGGGGCCTCGAGCTCCTACAATGAGCAGTTCTTC.

The CDR3, as DNA: TGTGCCAGCAGCACCGACAGGGGTGCTATCTATGAGCAGTTCTTC. Translation gives CASSTDRGAIYEQFF. This chain links TRBV6-1 with TRBJ2-1; 8 positions agree with TRBD1. Germline loops: CDR1 MNHNS, CDR2 SASEGT. The CDR3 runs 15 residues. Germline trimming cut 6 bases from V and 8 bases from J; bases unmatched to any gene: 12.